This TCR beta chain was identified in a study of human T cells and chemical hapten exposure. Study background: TCR yields differed between samples (mainly from small differences in pooled library volume).

This clonotype was detected a few times. Antigen specificity is unknown. After removal of 1 base from V and 8 bases from J, the junction contained 2 bases not matched to a gene. The CDR3 spans 13 residues. Germline lookup yields CDR1 KGHSH and CDR2 LQKENI. General study results and limits: Compared to controls, expanded TCRs made significantly more large clusters of similar CDR3s.

Each cDNA molecule in the library carried unique molecular identifiers. TCRdb reprocessed the RACE reads with MiXCR, giving one entry per CDR3 protein. The repertoire consists of 100,000 to 150,000 distinct CDR3 sequences, with 13% occurring once and the leading ten covering around 2.8%. Time point noted: pre-sensitization, week 0. The sample's treatment: therapeutic diphenylcyclopropenone sensitization with weekly scalp DPC. This TCR came from a woman between 18 and 29 years old with alopecia areata. Some clones in this sample may be carry-over from other donors' samples. The material was whole blood, obtained in connection with sensitization to the hapten diphenylcyclopropenone (DPC). This chain uses TRBV18 with TRBJ2-1, with 7 positions matching TRBD2. For the CDR3, the DNA is TGTGCCAGCTCACCACGGACTAGAGATGAGCAGTTCTTC. It codes for CASSPRTRDEQFF. The variable domain in full, with the rest retrieved from reference TRBV18 and TRBJ2-1, is NAGVMQNPRHLVRRRGQEARLRCSPMKGHSHVYWYRQLPEEGLKFMVYLQKENIIDESGMPKERFSAEFPKEGPSILRIQQVVRGDSAAYFCASSPRTRDEQFFGPGTRLTVL.